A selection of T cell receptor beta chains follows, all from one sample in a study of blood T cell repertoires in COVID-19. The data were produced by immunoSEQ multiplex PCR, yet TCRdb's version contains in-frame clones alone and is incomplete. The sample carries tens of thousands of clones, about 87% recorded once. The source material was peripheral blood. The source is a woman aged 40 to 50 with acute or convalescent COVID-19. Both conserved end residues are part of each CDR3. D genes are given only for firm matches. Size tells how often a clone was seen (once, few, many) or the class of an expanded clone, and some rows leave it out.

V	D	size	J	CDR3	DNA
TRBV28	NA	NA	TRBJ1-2	CASRRAGTQNYGYTF	TGTGCCAGCAGGAGAGCCGGGACACAGAACTATGGCTACACCTTC
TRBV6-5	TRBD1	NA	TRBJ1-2	CASNLQTGARYGYTF	TGTGCCAGCAATCTACAGACAGGGGCGAGATATGGCTACACCTTC
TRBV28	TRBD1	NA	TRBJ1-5	CASSLTGGYSNQPQHF	TGTGCCAGCAGTTTGACAGGGGGGTATAGCAATCAGCCCCAGCATTTT
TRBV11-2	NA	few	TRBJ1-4	CASSLVGATNEKLFF	TGTGCCAGCAGCTTAGTGGGCGCAACTAATGAAAAACTGTTTTTT
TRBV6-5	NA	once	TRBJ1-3	CAVRGLPGNTIYF	TGTGCCGTACGAGGACTCCCTGGAAACACCATATATTTT
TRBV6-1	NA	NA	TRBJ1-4	CASSENLRPWYSFNEKLFF	TGTGCCAGCAGTGAAAACTTAAGGCCTTGGTACAGCTTTAATGAAAAACTGTTTTTT
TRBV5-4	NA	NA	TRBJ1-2	CASSHTGDYGYTF	TGTGCCAGCAGTCACACAGGAGACTATGGCTACACCTTC
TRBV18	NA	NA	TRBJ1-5	CASSPYSGNQPQHF	TGTGCCAGCTCACCATATTCCGGGAACCAGCCCCAGCATTTT
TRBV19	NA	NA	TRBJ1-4	CASYPPGLRVEKLFF	TGTGCCAGTTATCCCCCAGGGCTCAGGGTGGAAAAACTGTTTTTT
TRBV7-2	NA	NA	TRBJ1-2	CASSPQSSANYGYTF	TGTGCCAGCAGCCCGCAGTCATCAGCTAACTATGGCTACACCTTC
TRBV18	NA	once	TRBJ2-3	CASSPAALTTDTQYF	TGTGCCAGCTCCCCAGCGGCCCTTACCACAGATACGCAGTATTTT
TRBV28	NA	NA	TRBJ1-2	CASSRLAYGYTF	TGTGCCAGCTCGAGGTTGGCCTATGGCTACACCTTC
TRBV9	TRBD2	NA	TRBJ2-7	CASSLWTSGEQYF	TGTGCCAGCAGCCTATGGACTAGCGGCGAGCAGTACTTC
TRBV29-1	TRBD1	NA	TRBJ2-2	CSVSGQYTGELFF	TGCAGCGTTTCGGGACAGTACACCGGGGAGCTGTTTTTT
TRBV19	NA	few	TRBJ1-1	CASSISRGSTEAFF	TGTGCCAGTAGTATAAGCAGGGGTAGCACTGAAGCTTTCTTT
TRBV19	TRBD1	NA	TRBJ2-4	CASSPGQGTIQYF	TGTGCCAGTAGTCCGGGACAGGGGACAATTCAGTACTTC
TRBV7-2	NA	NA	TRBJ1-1	CASSLAAWGGEGTEAFF	TGTGCCAGCAGCTTAGCCGCTTGGGGTGGAGAGGGCACTGAAGCTTTCTTT
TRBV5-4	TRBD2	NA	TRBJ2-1	CASSLATSGGARQFF	TGTGCCAGCAGCTTGGCCACTAGCGGGGGGGCGCGGCAGTTCTTC
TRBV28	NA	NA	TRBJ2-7	CASSLRTENYEQYF	TGTGCCAGCAGTTTGAGGACTGAAAACTACGAGCAGTACTTC
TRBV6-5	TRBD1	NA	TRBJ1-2	CASSTGGFGYTF	TGTGCCAGCAGTACAGGGGGCTTTGGCTACACCTTC
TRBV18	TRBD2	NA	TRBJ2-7	CASSSREEGEQYF	TGTGCCAGCTCAAGTCGGGAGGAGGGGGAGCAGTACTTC
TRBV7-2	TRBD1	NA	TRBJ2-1	CASSFPGTGHNEQFF	TGTGCCAGCAGCTTTCCGGGGACAGGGCACAATGAGCAGTTCTTC
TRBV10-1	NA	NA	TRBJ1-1	CASSAGWGDPEAFF	TGCGCCAGCAGTGCCGGATGGGGGGACCCTGAAGCTTTCTTT
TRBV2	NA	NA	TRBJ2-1	CASTLKNEQFF	TGTGCCAGCACTCTTAAAAATGAGCAGTTCTTC
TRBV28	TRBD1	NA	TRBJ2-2	CASLRDRGLGGELFF	TGTGCCAGCCTAAGGGACAGGGGGCTTGGCGGGGAGCTGTTTTTT
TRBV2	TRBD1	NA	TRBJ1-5	CASSTGVPNQPQHF	TGTGCCAGCAGTACAGGGGTACCAAATCAGCCCCAGCATTTT
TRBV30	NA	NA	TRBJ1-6	CAWSGEGLGNSPLHF	TGTGCCTGGAGTGGTGAGGGCCTGGGGAATTCACCCCTCCACTTT
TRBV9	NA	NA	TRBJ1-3	CASSAGGGNTIYF	TGTGCCAGCAGCGCCGGGGGTGGAAACACCATATATTTT
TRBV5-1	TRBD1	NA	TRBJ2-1	CASSLDVWTGGHEQFF	TGCGCCAGCAGCTTAGACGTGTGGACAGGAGGCCATGAGCAGTTCTTC
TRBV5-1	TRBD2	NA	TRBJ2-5	CASSWTSGNVETQYF	TGCGCCAGCAGCTGGACTAGCGGGAATGTAGAGACCCAGTACTTC
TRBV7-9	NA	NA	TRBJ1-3	CASSAWDIRPGNTIYF	TGTGCCAGCAGCGCCTGGGACATCCGACCTGGAAACACCATATATTTT
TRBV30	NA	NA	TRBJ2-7	CAWSPDPEYEQYF	TGTGCCTGGAGTCCCGATCCGGAGTACGAGCAGTACTTC
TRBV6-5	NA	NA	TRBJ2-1	CASSPRNNEQFF	TGTGCCAGCAGTCCTAGAAACAATGAGCAGTTCTTC
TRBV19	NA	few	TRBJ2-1	CASSYRGKDEQFF	TGTGCCAGTAGTTACCGCGGCAAAGATGAGCAGTTCTTC
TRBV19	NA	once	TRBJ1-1	CASSIWGGTEAFF	TGTGCCAGTAGTATTTGGGGAGGCACTGAAGCTTTCTTT
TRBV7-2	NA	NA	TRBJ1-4	CASSLGFVRGEKLFF	TGTGCCAGCAGCTTAGGGTTCGTTCGAGGTGAAAAACTGTTTTTT
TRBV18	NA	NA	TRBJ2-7	CASSPRRDSYEQYF	TGTGCCAGCTCACCAAGGAGAGATTCCTACGAGCAGTACTTC
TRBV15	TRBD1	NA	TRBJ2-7	CATSRGAGGYEQYF	TGTGCCACCAGCAGAGGGGCAGGGGGCTACGAGCAGTACTTC
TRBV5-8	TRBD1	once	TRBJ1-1	CANSRIMTGNKGNTEAFF	TGTGCCAACAGCCGGATAATGACAGGGAACAAGGGGAACACTGAAGCTTTCTTT
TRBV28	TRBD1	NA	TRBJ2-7	CASSFTGTGGRYEQYF	TGTGCCAGCAGTTTCACTGGGACAGGGGGCCGGTACGAGCAGTACTTC
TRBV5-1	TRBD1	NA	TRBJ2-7	CASSIGTGVGEQYF	TGCGCCAGCAGCATCGGGACAGGGGTGGGGGAGCAGTACTTC
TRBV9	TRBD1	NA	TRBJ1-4	CASSRTGQGTEKLFF	TGTGCCAGCAGCCGAACAGGACAGGGAACTGAAAAACTGTTTTTT
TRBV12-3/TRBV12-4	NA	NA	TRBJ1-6	CASSQWLVSPLHF	TGTGCCAGCAGCCAATGGCTAGTCTCACCCCTCCACTTT
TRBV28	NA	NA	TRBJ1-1	CASSKRQAIEAFF	TGTGCCAGCAGTAAACGACAGGCTATTGAAGCTTTCTTT
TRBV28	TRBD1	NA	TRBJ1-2	CASSSGQYGYTF	TGTGCCAGCAGTTCGGGACAGTATGGCTACACCTTC
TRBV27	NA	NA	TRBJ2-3	CALVQGQEGTDTQYF	TGTGCCTTAGTCCAGGGGCAGGAGGGCACAGATACGCAGTATTTT
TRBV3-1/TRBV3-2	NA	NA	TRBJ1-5	CASSQAGGIQPQHF	TGTGCCAGCAGCCAAGCGGGAGGGATTCAGCCCCAGCATTTT
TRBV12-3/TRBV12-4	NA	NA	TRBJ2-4	CASTWDFENIQYF	TGTGCCAGCACCTGGGACTTCGAAAACATTCAGTACTTC
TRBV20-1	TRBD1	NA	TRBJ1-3	CSASRGQGAGNTIYF	TGCAGTGCTAGTCGAGGACAGGGGGCTGGAAACACCATATATTTT
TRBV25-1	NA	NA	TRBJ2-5	CASSEPRGQETQYF	TGTGCCAGCAGTGAACCCAGGGGACAAGAGACCCAGTACTTC
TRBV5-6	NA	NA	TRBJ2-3	CASISLVGRDRTDTQYF	TGTGCCAGCATCTCCTTAGTTGGGCGGGACCGCACAGATACGCAGTATTTT
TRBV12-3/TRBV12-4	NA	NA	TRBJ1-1	CASSPMANTEAFF	TGTGCCAGCAGCCCCATGGCGAACACTGAAGCTTTCTTT
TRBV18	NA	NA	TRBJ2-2	CASSPSKRTGELFF	TGTGCCAGCTCACCATCAAAGAGGACCGGGGAGCTGTTTTTT
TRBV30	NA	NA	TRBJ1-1	CAWIPGGDPMNTEAFF	TGTGCCTGGATACCGGGGGGCGATCCGATGAACACTGAAGCTTTCTTT
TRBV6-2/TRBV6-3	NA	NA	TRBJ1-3	CASSYVPYTSGNTIYF	TGTGCCAGCAGTTACGTGCCGTACACCTCTGGAAACACCATATATTTT
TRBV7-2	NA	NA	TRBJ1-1	CASSLGHMNTEAFF	TGTGCCAGCAGCTTGGGACATATGAACACTGAAGCTTTCTTT
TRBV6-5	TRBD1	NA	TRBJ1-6	CASSKPGGAGRPLHF	TGTGCCAGCAGTAAGCCAGGGGGCGCTGGGCGACCCCTCCACTTT
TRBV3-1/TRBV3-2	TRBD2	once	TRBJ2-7	CASSPGLAGVEQYF	TGTGCCAGCAGTCCCGGACTAGCGGGAGTCGAGCAGTACTTC
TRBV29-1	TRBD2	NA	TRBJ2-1	CSVGSPAGDYNEQFF	TGCAGCGTTGGGAGCCCAGCGGGAGACTACAATGAGCAGTTCTTC
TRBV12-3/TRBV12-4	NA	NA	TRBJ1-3	CASSLGEGNTIYF	TGTGCCAGCAGTTTAGGGGAGGGAAACACCATATATTTT